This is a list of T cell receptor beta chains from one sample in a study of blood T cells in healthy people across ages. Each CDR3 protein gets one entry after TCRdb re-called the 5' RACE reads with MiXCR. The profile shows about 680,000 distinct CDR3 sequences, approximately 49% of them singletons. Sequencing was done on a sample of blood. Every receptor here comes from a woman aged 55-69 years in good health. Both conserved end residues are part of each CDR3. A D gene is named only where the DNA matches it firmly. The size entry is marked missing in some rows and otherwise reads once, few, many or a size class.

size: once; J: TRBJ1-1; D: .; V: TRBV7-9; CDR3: CASSYQTATNTEAFF; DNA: TGTGCCAGCAGCTACCAGACAGCCACGAACACTGAAGCTTTCTTT
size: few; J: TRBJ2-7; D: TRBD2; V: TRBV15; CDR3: CATSLQLAGGGYEQYF; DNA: TGTGCCACCAGCCTACAGTTAGCGGGAGGAGGTTACGAGCAGTACTTC
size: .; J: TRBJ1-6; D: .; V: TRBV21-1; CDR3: CASSNWRRLQYSPLHF; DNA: TGTGCCAGCAGCAACTGGAGAAGGTTGCAGTATTCACCCCTCCACTTT
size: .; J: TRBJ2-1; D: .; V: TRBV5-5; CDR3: CASSLEGVRNEQFF; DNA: TGTGCCAGCAGCTTGGAAGGGGTGAGGAATGAGCAGTTCTTC
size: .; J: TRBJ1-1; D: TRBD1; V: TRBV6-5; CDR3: CASSTRQGTEAFF; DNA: TGTGCCAGCAGTACAAGACAGGGCACTGAAGCTTTCTTT
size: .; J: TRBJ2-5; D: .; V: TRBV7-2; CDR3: CASSQTGRETQYF; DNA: TGTGCCAGCAGCCAGACAGGGAGGGAGACCCAGTACTTC
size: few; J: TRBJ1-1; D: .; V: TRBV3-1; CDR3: CASSQDGVNTEAFF; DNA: TGTGCCAGCAGCCAAGATGGCGTGAACACTGAAGCTTTCTTT
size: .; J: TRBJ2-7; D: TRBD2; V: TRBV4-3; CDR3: CASSQASGTSGGYEQYF; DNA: TGCGCCAGCAGCCAGGCATCCGGGACTAGCGGGGGCTACGAGCAGTACTTC
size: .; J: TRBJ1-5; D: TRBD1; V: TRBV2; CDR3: CASSDQGQGQPQHF; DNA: TGTGCCAGCAGTGATCAGGGACAGGGTCAGCCCCAGCATTTT
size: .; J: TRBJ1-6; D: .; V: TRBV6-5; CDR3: CASSYSRLQGTDSPLHF; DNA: TGTGCCAGCAGTTACTCCCGTCTACAGGGAACTGATTCACCCCTCCACTTT
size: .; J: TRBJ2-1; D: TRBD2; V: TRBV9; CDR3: CASSALPNAGGPILGNEQFF; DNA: TGTGCCAGCAGCGCCTTACCAAACGCGGGAGGGCCAATCCTGGGCAATGAGCAGTTCTTC
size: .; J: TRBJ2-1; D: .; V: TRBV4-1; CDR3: CASSQVVAGRGREQFF; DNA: TGCGCCAGCAGCCAAGTTGTGGCGGGGCGGGGCAGGGAGCAGTTCTTC
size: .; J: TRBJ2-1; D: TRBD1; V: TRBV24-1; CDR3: CATSDGTGIKQFF; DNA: TGTGCCACCAGTGATGGGACAGGGATTAAGCAGTTCTTC
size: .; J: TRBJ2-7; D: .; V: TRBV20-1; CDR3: CSATLAESSEQYF; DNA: TGCAGTGCTACGCTAGCTGAGTCCTCCGAGCAGTACTTC
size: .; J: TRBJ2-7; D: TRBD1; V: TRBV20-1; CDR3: CSARINAGTGGYEQYF; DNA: TGCAGTGCTAGGATAAACGCCGGGACAGGGGGCTACGAGCAGTACTTC
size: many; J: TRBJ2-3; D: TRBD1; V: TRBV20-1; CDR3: CSARRGTGGTDTQYF; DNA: TGCAGTGCTAGAAGGGGGACAGGGGGGACAGATACGCAGTATTTT
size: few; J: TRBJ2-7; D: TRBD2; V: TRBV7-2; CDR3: CASKYLAGGVRQYF; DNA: TGTGCCAGCAAATATCTAGCGGGAGGTGTTCGGCAGTACTTC
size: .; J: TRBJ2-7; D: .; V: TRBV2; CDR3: CASRTGKIYEQYF; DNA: TGTGCCAGCAGAACCGGGAAGATCTACGAGCAGTACTTC
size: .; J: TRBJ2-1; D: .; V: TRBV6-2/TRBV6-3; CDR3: CASSYFHEQFF; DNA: TGTGCCAGCAGTTATTTTCATGAGCAGTTCTTC
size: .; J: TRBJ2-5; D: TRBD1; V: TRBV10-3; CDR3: CAIGDSQETQYF; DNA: TGTGCCATCGGGGACAGTCAAGAGACCCAGTACTTC
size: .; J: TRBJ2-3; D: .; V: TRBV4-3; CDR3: CASSHGGEDTQYF; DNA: TGCGCCAGCAGCCACGGGGGAGAAGATACGCAGTATTTT
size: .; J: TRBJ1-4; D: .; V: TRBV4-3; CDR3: CASSQDPQGREKLFF; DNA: TGCGCCAGCAGCCAAGATCCCCAGGGCCGGGAAAAACTGTTTTTT
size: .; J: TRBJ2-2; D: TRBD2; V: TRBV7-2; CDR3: CASSPAGTSAAGELFF; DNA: TGTGCCAGCAGCCCCGCCGGGACTAGCGCTGCCGGGGAGCTGTTTTTT
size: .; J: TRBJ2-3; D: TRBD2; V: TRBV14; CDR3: CASSALRGGAPTDTQYF; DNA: TGTGCCAGCAGCGCCCTGCGCGGGGGGGCACCGACAGATACGCAGTATTTT